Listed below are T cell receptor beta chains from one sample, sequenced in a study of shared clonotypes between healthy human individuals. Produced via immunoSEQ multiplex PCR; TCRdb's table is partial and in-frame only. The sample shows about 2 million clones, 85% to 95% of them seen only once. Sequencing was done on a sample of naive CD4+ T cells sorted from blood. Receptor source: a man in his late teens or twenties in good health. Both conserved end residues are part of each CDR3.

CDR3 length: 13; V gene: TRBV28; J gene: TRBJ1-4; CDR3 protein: CAVLGETNEKLFF
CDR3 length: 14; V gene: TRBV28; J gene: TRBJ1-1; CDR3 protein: CASSPQALNTEAFF
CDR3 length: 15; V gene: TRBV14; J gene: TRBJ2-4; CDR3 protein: CASSQVGGKSDIQYF
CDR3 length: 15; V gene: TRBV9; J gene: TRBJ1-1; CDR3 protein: CASSSTDRRNTEAFF
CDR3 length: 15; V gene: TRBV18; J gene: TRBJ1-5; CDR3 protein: CASSPGGSSNQPQHF
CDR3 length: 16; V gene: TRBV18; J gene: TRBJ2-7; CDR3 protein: CASSIETSGGTYEQYF
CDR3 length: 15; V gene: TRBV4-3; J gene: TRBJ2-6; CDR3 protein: CASSQGGTGANVLTF
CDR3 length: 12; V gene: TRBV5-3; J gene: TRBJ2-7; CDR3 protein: CARSLPGNEQYF
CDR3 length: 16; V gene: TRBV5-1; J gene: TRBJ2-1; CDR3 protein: CASSLGGAVSYNEQFF
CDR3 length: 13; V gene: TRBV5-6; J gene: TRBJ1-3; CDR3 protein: CASSPGRRNTIYF
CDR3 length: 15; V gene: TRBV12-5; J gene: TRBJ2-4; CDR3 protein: CASAHPFGLNNIQYF
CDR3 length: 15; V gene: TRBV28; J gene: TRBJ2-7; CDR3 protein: CASSLFEGALTEQYF
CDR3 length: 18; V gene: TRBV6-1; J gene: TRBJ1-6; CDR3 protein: CASSAVSFTGWENSPLHF
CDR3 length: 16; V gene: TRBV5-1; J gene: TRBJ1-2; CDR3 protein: CASSLAGRQRVYGYTF
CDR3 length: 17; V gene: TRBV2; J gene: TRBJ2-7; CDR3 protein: CASSVEGSGASSYEQYF
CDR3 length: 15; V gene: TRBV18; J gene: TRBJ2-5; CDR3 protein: CASSMEQKRRETQYF
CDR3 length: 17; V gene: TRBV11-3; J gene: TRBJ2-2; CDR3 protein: CASSPRSLGKGTGELFF
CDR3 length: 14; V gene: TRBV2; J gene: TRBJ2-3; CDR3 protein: CASSEIWGTNTQYF
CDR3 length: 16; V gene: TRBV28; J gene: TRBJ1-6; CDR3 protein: CASSLFTGISNSPLHF
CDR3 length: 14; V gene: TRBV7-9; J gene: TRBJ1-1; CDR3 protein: CASSPTRANTEAFF
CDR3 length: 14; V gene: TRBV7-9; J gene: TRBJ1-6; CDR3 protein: CASSLREENSPLHF
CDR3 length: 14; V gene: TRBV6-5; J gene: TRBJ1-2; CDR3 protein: CASGGSRSNYGYTF
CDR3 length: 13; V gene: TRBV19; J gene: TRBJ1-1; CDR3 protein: CASSSGVGTEAFF
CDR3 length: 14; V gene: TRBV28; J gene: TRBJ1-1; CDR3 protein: CASRPGLRNTEAFF
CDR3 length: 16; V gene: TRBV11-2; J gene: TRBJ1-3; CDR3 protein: CASSLVGRGSGNTIYF
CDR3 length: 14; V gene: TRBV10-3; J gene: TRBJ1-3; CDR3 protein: CAISSHEFGNTIYF
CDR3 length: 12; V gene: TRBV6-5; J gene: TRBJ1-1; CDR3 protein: CASSRDRGEAFF
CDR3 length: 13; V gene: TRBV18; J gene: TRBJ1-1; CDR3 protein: CASSGTPNTEAFF
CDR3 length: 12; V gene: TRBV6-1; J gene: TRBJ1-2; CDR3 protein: CASSEGEYGYTF
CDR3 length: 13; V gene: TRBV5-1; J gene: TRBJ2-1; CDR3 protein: CASSSPLRESLFF
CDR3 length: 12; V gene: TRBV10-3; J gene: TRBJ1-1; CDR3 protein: CAIREVGTEAFF
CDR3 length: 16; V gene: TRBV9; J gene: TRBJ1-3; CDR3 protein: CASSVAAGFYGNTIYF
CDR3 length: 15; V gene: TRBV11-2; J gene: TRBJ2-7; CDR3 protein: CASSSTTSGNTEQYF
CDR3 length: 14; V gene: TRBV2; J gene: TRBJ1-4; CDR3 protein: CASNLNPGIGKLFF
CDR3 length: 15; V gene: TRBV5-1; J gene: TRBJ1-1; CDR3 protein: CASQRGTGTGTEAFF
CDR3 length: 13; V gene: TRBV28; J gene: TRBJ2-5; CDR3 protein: CASSGGGRETQYF
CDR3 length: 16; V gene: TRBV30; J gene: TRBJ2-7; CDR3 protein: CAWSPPRDFYSYEQYF
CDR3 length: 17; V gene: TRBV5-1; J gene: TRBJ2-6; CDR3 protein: CASSLLDRGSGANVLTF
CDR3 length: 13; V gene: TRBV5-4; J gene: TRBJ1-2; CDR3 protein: CASSPDGYYGYTF
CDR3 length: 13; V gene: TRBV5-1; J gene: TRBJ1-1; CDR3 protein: CASKEGSNTEAFF
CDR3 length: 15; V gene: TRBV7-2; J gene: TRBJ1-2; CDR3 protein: CASSSPDRGRYGYTF
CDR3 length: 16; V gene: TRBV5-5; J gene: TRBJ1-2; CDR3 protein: CASSLRPQGKFYGYTF
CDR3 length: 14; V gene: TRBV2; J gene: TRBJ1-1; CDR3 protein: CASSRQGRETEAFF
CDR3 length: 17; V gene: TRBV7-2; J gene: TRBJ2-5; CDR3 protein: CASSTRPPGLVRETQYF
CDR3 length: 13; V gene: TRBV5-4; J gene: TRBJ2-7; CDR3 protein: CASSLGQYYEQYF
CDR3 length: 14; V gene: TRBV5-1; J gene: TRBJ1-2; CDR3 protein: CASSPDRGYYGYTF
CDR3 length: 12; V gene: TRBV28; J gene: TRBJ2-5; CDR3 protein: CASRRAQEAQYF
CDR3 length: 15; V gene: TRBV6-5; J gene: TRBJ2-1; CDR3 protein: CASSLSGSSYNEQFF
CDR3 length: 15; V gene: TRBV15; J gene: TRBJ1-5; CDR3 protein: CATAGSTGKGQPQHF
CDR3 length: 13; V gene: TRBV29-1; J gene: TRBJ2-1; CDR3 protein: CSVPGLVINEQFF
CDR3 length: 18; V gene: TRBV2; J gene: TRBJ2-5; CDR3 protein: CASSDIFGASGGQETQYF
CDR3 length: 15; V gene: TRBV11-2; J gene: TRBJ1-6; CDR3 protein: CASSASGDLHSPLHF
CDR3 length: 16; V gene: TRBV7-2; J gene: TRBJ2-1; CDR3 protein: CASSSLGTSGNNEQFF
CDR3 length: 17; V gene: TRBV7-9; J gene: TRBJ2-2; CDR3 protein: CASSLAPGLANTGELFF
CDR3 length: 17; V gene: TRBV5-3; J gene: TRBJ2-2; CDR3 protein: CARRRDTVTPVTGELFF
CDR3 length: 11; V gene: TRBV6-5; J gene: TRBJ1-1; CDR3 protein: CASSRETEAFF
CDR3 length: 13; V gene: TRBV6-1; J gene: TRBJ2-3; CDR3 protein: CASSEAHTDTQYF
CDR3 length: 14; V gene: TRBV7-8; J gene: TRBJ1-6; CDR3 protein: CASSLGSGYSPLHF
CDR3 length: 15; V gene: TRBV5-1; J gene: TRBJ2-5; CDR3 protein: CASRLTLALQETQYF